This entry lists 32 T cell receptor beta chains sequenced from one sample in a study of blood T cell repertoires in COVID-19. Libraries were prepared by immunoSEQ multiplex PCR; TCRdb keeps only in-frame clonotypes and omits some of them. The data show more than 70,000 clones, approximately 82% seen once. The source material was peripheral blood. These receptors came from a woman aged 70-85 years with acute or convalescent COVID-19.

The chain combines TRBV6-4 with TRBJ1-1; 12 positions match TRBD1. Germline CDR1 and CDR2: MRHNA and SNTAGT. V shed 10 bases and J 1 base; nucleotides not matched to a gene: 10. The CDR3 is 16 residues long. Written as DNA, the CDR3 is TGTGCCAAGTTTTGGGGGGGACAGGGGGCGAACACTGAAGCTTTCTTT. Translating it yields CAKFWGGQGANTEAFF.

The V gene is TRBV5-8, the J gene TRBJ1-5, with a possible D match to TRBD1 (6 bases). The CDR3 contains 14 residues. In germline, CDR1 is SGHTS, CDR2 YDEGEE. Deletions cut 5 bases from V and 5 bases from J, with 14 bases between. CDR3 sequence: CASRYRAADQPQHF. The CDR3 DNA reads TGTGCCAGCAGATACAGGGCTGCTGATCAGCCCCAGCATTTT.

This clone occurred once. J is TRBJ2-3 and V is TRBV7-9; D uncertain. This CDR3 has 10 residues. Trimming stripped 5 bases from V and 6 bases from J, with 3 bases between. CDR1 is SEHNR, CDR2 FQNEAQ, per germline (reference sequence). Written as DNA, the CDR3 is TGTGCCAGCAGCCAGGATACGCAGTATTTT. Its translation: CASSQDTQYF.

The chain is built from TRBV12-3 or TRBV12-4 and TRBJ2-7; D ambiguous. CDR3 size: 13 residues. Deletions cut 3 bases from V and 6 bases from J, with 12 bases between. CDR3 sequence (DNA): TGTGCCAGCAGTTTGAAAGTAAACGGCGAGCAGTACTTC. It yields the protein CASSLKVNGEQYF.

The chain has TRBV4-2 and TRBJ2-1, with D perhaps matching TRBD1 (5 bases). CDR3 length: 14 amino acids. V lost 0 bases and J 8 bases, leaving 11 bases between the germline ends. CDR1 LGHNA and CDR2 YNFKEQ come from the germline V gene. The CDR3 region has the DNA TGTGCCAGCAGCCAAGAACCCAGGGCGTATGAGCAGTTCTTC. This translates into CASSQEPRAYEQFF.

V and J are TRBV13 and TRBJ2-1; TRBD2 matches at 13 bases. The germline CDR1 and CDR2 sequences are PRHDT and FYEKMQ (reference sequence). This CDR3 region has 15 residues. V was pared by 7 bases and J by 9 bases, with 9 bases of the junction left unmatched. CDR3 residues: CASTEGLAGRGEQFF. In DNA, the CDR3 is TGTGCCAGCACCGAGGGACTAGCGGGACGAGGTGAGCAGTTCTTC.

The J gene is TRBJ2-2, the V gene TRBV9, with 11 nucleotides matching TRBD2. Germline V gene data show CDR1 as SGDLS and CDR2 as YYNGEE. The ends lost 7 bases at V and 5 bases at J; junction bases unmatched: 4. The CDR3 is 14 residues long. CDR3 protein: CASSTSGTTGELFF. The CDR3 bases are TGTGCCAGCTCGACTAGCGGGACGACCGGGGAGCTGTTTTTT.

The chain is built from TRBV7-9 and TRBJ1-3; D possibly corresponds to TRBD1 (6 bases). This CDR3 has 15 amino acids. Germline CDR1 reads SEHNR; CDR2 reads FQNEAQ (reference sequence). Trimming removed 3 bases at V and 2 bases at J, with 11 bases between. CDR3 coding DNA: TGTGCCAGCAGCTTCGACAGGATAGCTGGAAACACCATATATTTT. This codes for CASSFDRIAGNTIYF. The full variable domain, rest sourced from reference TRBV7-9 and TRBJ1-3, is DTGVSQNPRHKITKRGQNVTFRCDPISEHNRLYWYRQTLGQGPEFLTYFQNEAQLEKSRLLSDRFSAERPKGSFSTLEIQRTEQGDSAMYLCASSFDRIAGNTIYFGEGSWLTVV.

This chain joins TRBV6-5 and TRBJ2-5; 12 nucleotides line up with TRBD2. CDR1 and CDR2 from the germline V gene are MNHEY and SVGAGI. The length of the CDR3 is 14 residues. V dropped 8 bases and J dropped 5; count of bases not matched to a gene: 6. The CDR3 reads CASELAGGGETQYF. CDR3 in DNA: TGTGCCAGCGAACTAGCGGGAGGCGGGGAGACCCAGTACTTC.

The rearrangement joins TRBV19 to TRBJ1-2, with 9 bases identical to TRBD1. This CDR3 comprises 15 residues. From germline, CDR1 is LNHDA and CDR2 SQIVND (reference sequence). V was pared by 8 bases and J by 5 bases, with 12 bases of the junction left unmatched. The CDR3 loop reads CASFSPGTGFYGYTF. CDR3 in DNA: TGTGCCAGTTTTTCTCCCGGGACAGGGTTTTATGGCTACACCTTC.

The chain combines TRBV5-1 with TRBJ2-1, with 8 bases that match TRBD2. The CDR3 spans 17 residues. J lost 4 bases, V lost 4 bases, and 13 bases had no gene match. CDR1 and CDR2 (germline): SGHRS, YFSETQ. CDR3 DNA: TGCGCCAGCAGCCTGGGACTAGATACTACCAAATACAATGAGCAGTTCTTC. Protein: CASSLGLDTTKYNEQFF.

The chain carries TRBV11-2 and TRBJ1-1, with D perhaps TRBD1 (6 bases). Per germline, CDR1 SGHAT and CDR2 FQNNGV. Trimming pared 1 base from V and 1 base from J, leaving 13 bases between. CDR3 size: 16 residues. CDR3 amino acids: CASSLAPGAQNTEAFF. In nucleotides, the CDR3 is TGTGCCAGCAGCTTAGCCCCAGGGGCCCAGAACACTGAAGCTTTCTTT.

The V call is TRBV2, the J call TRBJ1-1; weak D call: TRBD1 (6 bases). In germline, CDR1 is SNHLY, CDR2 FYNNEI. This CDR3 is built from 14 residues. Trimming removed 8 bases at V and 2 bases at J, with 15 bases between. CDR3 in amino acids: CASSRVGGNTEAFF. The CDR3 nucleotides are TGTGCCAGCTCAAGGGTAGGGGGTAACACTGAAGCTTTCTTT.

The genes are TRBV4-1 and TRBJ2-7; no definite D call. The CDR3 covers 15 residues. Between the trimmed V and J ends, which lost 0 bases and 3 bases, there was a span of 12 bases. The germline CDR1 and CDR2 sequences are MGHRA and YSYEKL. CDR3 coding DNA: TGCGCCAGCAGCCAAGAGGAAATGGCGGACTACGAGCAGTACTTC. Translated, it gives CASSQEEMADYEQYF.

The chain recombines TRBV4-2 with TRBJ2-7; TRBD2 matches 10 bases. This CDR3 region has 19 residues. J lost 0 bases, V lost 4 bases, and 15 bases had no gene match. In germline, CDR1 is LGHNA, CDR2 YNFKEQ. This CDR3 reads CASSPRLTVAGGSSYEQYF. The CDR3 bases are TGTGCCAGCAGCCCTAGACTCACGGTAGCGGGAGGAAGCTCCTACGAGCAGTACTTC.

The V call is TRBV19, the J call TRBJ2-5; 9 nucleotides line up with TRBD1. Germline loops: CDR1 LNHDA, CDR2 SQIVND (reference sequence). V trimming: 3 bases; J trimming: 5 bases; junction bases outside the gene matches: 7. The CDR3 covers 15 residues. Here the CDR3 DNA reads TGTGCCAGTAGTATGGGGACAGGGTCGTTGGAGACCCAGTACTTC. Amino acid sequence: CASSMGTGSLETQYF.

This rearrangement joins TRBV19 to TRBJ2-7; TRBD2 might be the D (7 bases). CDR1 is LNHDA and CDR2 is SQIVND in the germline V gene (reference sequence). The length of the CDR3 is 14 residues. The V end was cut by 7 bases, the J end by 6 bases, with 19 bases between. The CDR3 reads CASTRGASGGEQYF. The CDR3 nucleotides read TGTGCCAGTACAAGGGGGGCTAGCGGAGGCGAGCAGTACTTC.

J is TRBJ1-5 and V is TRBV10-3; TRBD1 aligns across 7 bases. The CDR3 loop spans 18 amino acids. Germline lookup yields CDR1 ENHRY and CDR2 SYGVKD. The junction had 10 bases not matched to a gene; V was cut back by 2 bases and J by 0 bases. In nucleotides, the CDR3 is TGTGCCATCAGTGAGGCGTACCGGGACAGCTATAGCAATCAGCCCCAGCATTTT. Translated: CAISEAYRDSYSNQPQHF.

The gene calls are TRBV5-1 and TRBJ2-5, with D unclear. This CDR3 comprises 15 residues. CDR1 SGHRS and CDR2 YFSETQ come from the germline V gene. V was trimmed by 0 bases and J by 5 bases, leaving 14 bases between them. The CDR3 DNA reads as TGCGCCAGCAGCTTGGCTGGCTTACAGTTTGAGACCCAGTACTTC. The encoded protein is CASSLAGLQFETQYF.

This clone was recorded once. The chain has TRBV6-6 and TRBJ2-1, with 14 bases identical to TRBD2. The CDR3 runs 20 residues. V lost 5 bases and J lost 2; bases outside the gene matches: 14. CDR1 is MNHNY and CDR2 is SVGAGI in the germline V gene (reference sequence). The CDR3 loop is CASSRPTSGRAGITYNEQFF. CDR3 nucleotides: TGTGCCAGCAGTCGCCCGACTAGCGGGAGGGCCGGGATCACCTACAATGAGCAGTTCTTC.

This clone showed up just once. The chain couples TRBV5-1 to TRBJ2-3; 7 bases agree with TRBD1. CDR1 SGHRS and CDR2 YFSETQ come from the germline V gene. This CDR3 has 14 residues. V shed 6 bases and J 3 bases; nucleotides not matched to a gene: 7. CDR3 in DNA: TGCGCCAGCAACTCAGGGGGATTGACAGATACGCAGTATTTT. Translated: CASNSGGLTDTQYF. The entire variable domain, with the rest obtained from reference TRBV5-1 and TRBJ2-3, is as follows: KAGVTQTPRYLIKTRGQQVTLSCSPISGHRSVSWYQQTPGQGLQFLFEYFSETQRNKGNFPGRFSGRQFSNSRSEMNVSTLELGDSALYLCASNSGGLTDTQYFGPGTRLTVL.

The rearrangement joins TRBV7-7 to TRBJ2-3; TRBD2 matches at 7 bases. There are 15 residues in the CDR3. Trimming at V came to 4 bases and at J to 4 bases, leaving 8 bases not matched to a gene. In germline, CDR1 is SSHAT, CDR2 FNYEAQ (reference sequence). CDR3 bases: TGTGCCAGCAGCTCGACACGAAGCGGGGCAGATACGCAGTATTTT. Amino acids: CASSSTRSGADTQYF.

This chain uses TRBV29-1 with TRBJ2-5; 8 bases align to TRBD2. CDR1 and CDR2 from the germline V gene are SQVTM and ANQGSEA. V was clipped by 5 bases and J by 5 bases; unmatched bases: 13. This CDR3 is 15 amino acids long. The CDR3 protein is CSVKAGAGNLETQYF. CDR3 nucleotides: TGCAGCGTTAAAGCGGGAGCTGGTAATCTTGAGACCCAGTACTTC.

The CDR3 coding sequence is TGTGCCAGCAGTATCCTCAGGGCCCAATATCCCCAGCATTTT. It is translated as CASSILRAQYPQHF. The chain combines TRBV21-1 with TRBJ1-5; the DNA was not compared with TRBD1, the D call given in the table. TRBV21-1 is listed as a pseudogene. The CDR3 length is 14 residues.

This chain links TRBV5-1 with TRBJ2-1; D may be TRBD2 (6 bases). The V gene's germline CDR1 is SGHRS and CDR2 YFSETQ. This CDR3 has 15 residues. V shed 7 bases and J shed 0 bases, with 14 bases lying between them. Here the CDR3 DNA reads TGCGCCAGCTCTAGGGCGGGGAGCTCCTACAATGAGCAGTTCTTC. Amino acids: CASSRAGSSYNEQFF.

J is TRBJ1-1 and V is TRBV5-1, with no clear D. The CDR3 totals 14 residues. Germline V CDR1 and CDR2: SGHRS, YFSETQ. Deletions cut 0 bases from V and 0 bases from J, with 6 bases between. CDR3 bases: TGCGCCAGCAGCTTGGTGCAGATGAACACTGAAGCTTTCTTT. Its protein is CASSLVQMNTEAFF.

A few counts support this clone. This rearrangement joins TRBV6-5 to TRBJ2-7; TRBD2 is a possible D gene (5 bases). Trimming cost V 6 bases and J 3 bases, with 15 bases left between them. Per germline, CDR1 MNHEY and CDR2 SVGAGI. CDR3 length: 14 residues. The CDR3 sequence is CASRLTSGSYEQYF. The CDR3, as DNA: TGTGCCAGCAGGCTAACTTCGGGAAGCTACGAGCAGTACTTC.

The chain uses TRBV3-1 (or the pseudogene TRBV3-2) and TRBJ2-7; 11 nucleotides align to TRBD2. CDR3 size: 15 residues. Germline V gene sequence: CDR1 LGHDT, CDR2 YNNKEL (reference sequence). Trimming cost V 6 bases and J 4 bases; bases outside gene matches: 8. CDR3 sequence reads: CASRATSGSLYEQYF. CDR3 sequence (DNA): TGTGCCAGCAGGGCTACTAGCGGGAGTTTGTACGAGCAGTACTTC.

The chain links TRBV6-2 or TRBV6-3 to TRBJ1-1; D is perhaps TRBD1 (6 bases). V lost 5 bases, J lost 3 bases, and 16 bases lay in between. The CDR3 spans 15 residues. Germline V gene sequence: CDR1 MNHEY, CDR2 SVGEGT. CDR3 region: CASSRRLTGDTEAFF. Here the CDR3 DNA reads TGTGCCAGCAGTCGTCGACTGACAGGCGACACTGAAGCTTTCTTT.

This chain uses TRBV30 with TRBJ2-1; 12 nucleotides align to TRBD2. Trimming at V came to 4 bases and at J to 7 bases, leaving 8 bases not matched to a gene. This CDR3 is built from 15 residues. CDR1 GTSNPN and CDR2 SVGIG come from the germline V gene (reference sequence). CDR3 in amino acids: CAWNIGLAGYNEQFF. For the CDR3, the DNA is TGTGCCTGGAATATCGGACTAGCGGGATATAATGAGCAGTTCTTC.

The chain has TRBV6-6 and TRBJ1-4, with D possibly TRBD1 on 5 matching bases. The CDR3 has 14 amino acids. Germline-derived CDR1 and CDR2 are MNHNY and SVGAGI (reference sequence). V gave up 4 bases and J gave up 7 bases, with 13 bases separating them. The DNA for the CDR3 is TGTGCCAGCAGTTCCAGGGTAAACGGTGAAAAACTGTTTTTT. This encodes CASSSRVNGEKLFF.

This clone was picked up one time. The chain is built from TRBV6-5 and TRBJ2-2, with TRBD1 matching over 7 bases. V lost 8 bases, J lost 5 bases, and 11 bases stayed unmatched. Germline CDR1 reads MNHEY; CDR2 reads SVGAGI. This CDR3 region has 15 residues. The CDR3 DNA sequence: TGTGCCAGCGGACGTAACAGGGGTACTACCGGGGAGCTGTTTTTT. Its protein product is CASGRNRGTTGELFF.